This TCR beta chain was obtained from a study of T-cell memory formation after mild COVID-19 (dated by TCRdb to the early 2020s). As for the study more broadly: Most TCR sequence clusters were specific to one of the two donors. The cohort was made up of two young adult volunteers, one female and one male, who were previously healthy. T-cell clones expanding and contracting after mild COVID-19 in a couple of donors were tracked by longitudinal TCRalpha and TCRbeta repertoire sequencing. General study outcomes and caveats: Some responding clones were detected in pre-infection memory, which suggested that pre-existing cross-reactive memory T cells had joined the SARS-CoV-2 response. Clones that contracted from day 15 to 85 showed balanced CD4/CD8 phenotypes, whereas a second wave of clones that expanded from day 15 to 37 leaned towards CD4+. Only a couple of mild cases were covered in the study, and larger cohorts including severe cases with pre-infection samples were considered necessary. Contracting CD4+ clones appeared mostly in the CM and EM memory subsets, whereas CD8+ clones were enriched in EMRA. The second-wave clones that peaked on day 37 were not confirmed to be SARS-CoV-2 specific.

The CDR3, cysteine through phenylalanine, is 13 amino acids long. Only the CDR3 portion is preserved as DNA: 39 bases, with reading frame beginning at the first base. After removal of 5 bases from V and 9 bases from J, the junction retains 9 bases not matched to a gene. CDR1 and CDR2, looked up from the germline V gene, are SGHAT and FQNNGV. Sequencing used an Illumina NovaSeq 6000. TCRalpha and TCRbeta cDNA libraries were constructed by 5'RACE with constant-segment primers, with sample barcodes and unique molecular identifiers being introduced. RNA was extracted from every sample with Trizol reagent. Libraries were amplified in two PCR steps, with a second sample barcode and Illumina TruSeq adapters added in the second step. Libraries were sequenced on an Illumina NovaSeq with 2 x 150 bp paired-end reads. Turning to the authors' computational methods: With migec v1.2.7, reads were demultiplexed and then collapsed into UMI-guided consensus sequences. With mixcr v2.1.11, UMI consensuses were aligned to TRA and TRB V and J templates and assembled into clonotypes. Clonotypes were classified as expanded or contracted when called significant by both edgeR and NoisET, with noise models trained on biological replicates. For edgeR calls, the thresholds were a false discovery rate-adjusted p below 0.01 and a log2 fold-change of 1. PCA with hierarchical clustering of max-normalized trajectories of the 1000 most abundant clonotypes was used as exploratory dynamics analysis. Separately sequenced CD4+ and CD8+ repertoires were used to assign a CD4 or CD8 phenotype to each responding clone. Starting from the raw public reads, TCRdb applied fastp trimming at Q25, assembled clones with MiXCR and retained in-frame beta chains. Rows merge per CDR3 protein into single entries with the most common DNA and genes. These V and J calls originate from TCRdb's pipeline instead of the authors' own analysis. This sample gives about 400,000 distinct CDR3 sequences in total; less than 25% of them show up just once. The ten largest clonotypes hold roughly 13% of the sample.

About this clonotype: Its antigen specificity is not known. No qualities accompany the bases; no much larger clone lies one base away.

PBMCs were isolated by Ficoll-Paque density gradient centrifugation. Material for sequencing was PBMCs or a T cell subset sorted from them (not recorded which). This TCR derives from an adult woman who had mild COVID-19 (a few samples of this study predate the infection). The sample titles of this study are shuffled in the database, so cell type and time point are left out; the donor was told from shared clones. The V gene is TRBV11-2 and the J gene is TRBJ2-5; a stretch of 7 junction bases matches TRBD2. The sequenced DNA is TGTGCCAGCAGCCTCGGACTAGAGGTAGCCCAGTACTTC. It translates to CASSLGLEVAQYF.